The T cell receptor beta chain under discussion was sequenced for a study of blood T cell repertoires in COVID-19. Turning to the study itself: The study drew acute and convalescent COVID-19 samples from the United States, Italy and Spain. T cells, B-cell-depleted T cells, or PBMCs supplied cDNA or gDNA.

This CDR3 has 16 amino acids. Germline CDR1 and CDR2: SEHNR and FQNEAQ (reference sequence). Trimming pared 5 bases from V and 0 bases from J, leaving 16 bases between. As handled by the study authors: Estimates of nucleated cell counts were drawn from the amplification of reference gene primers. This table comes from immunoSEQ multiplex PCR, and its TCRdb copy is limited to in-frame clones, with some not included. The V and J calls and clone size are taken from that table; D and trimming were inferred from the DNA. The profile shows around 88,000 clones, 81% of them singletons. The sequencing input was peripheral blood. The sequence came from a man in his 60s with acute or convalescent COVID-19. The chain uses TRBV7-9 and TRBJ1-2, with D maybe TRBD1 (5 bases). The DNA of the CDR3 is TGTGCCAGCAGCCCTGGAGGGACTGGAGCTAACTATGGCTACACCTTC. Residues: CASSPGGTGANYGYTF.